Sequencing of this TCR beta chain was carried out in a study of T-cell reconstitution after alpha-beta-depleted transplantation in children. The study's findings and limits: In patients about two months after transplant, alpha-beta T cells reportedly arose from several hundred expanded graft clones.

The CDR3 is made up of 13 amino acids. V lost 6 bases to trimming and J lost 2 bases, with 9 bases between them. Unique molecular identifiers were built into the TCRbeta library. TCRdb re-analysed the PCR reads in MiXCR, keeping a single row per CDR3 protein. Of fewer than 550,000 distinct CDR3 sequences listed, about a sixth are singletons. This clonotype was seen repeatedly, ten times or more. Its target is not known. The genes are TRBV12-3 or TRBV12-4 and TRBJ2-3; D not certain. This TCR was recovered from a boy younger than two who had a stem cell transplant for Wiskott-Aldrich syndrome, so the T cells may come from the graft donor. The material was PBMCs, mostly from graft donor cells, obtained 360 days after TCRalphabeta/CD19-depleted stem cell transplant. Here the CDR3 reads CASRRDTTDTQYF. The CDR3 region has the DNA TGTGCCAGCAGACGCGACACCACAGATACGCAGTATTTT.